This TCR beta chain was sequenced in a study of T-cell reconstitution after alpha-beta-depleted transplantation in children. The CDR3 contains 13 residues. CDR1 MDHEN and CDR2 SYDVKM come from the germline V gene. V lost 6 bases and J lost 7, with 13 bases in between. This clonotype was seen at least ten times. Its cognate antigen is unknown. Construction of the TCRbeta library involved unique molecular identifiers. TCRdb reprocessed the PCR reads via MiXCR and lists one record per CDR3 protein. Of hundreds of thousands of distinct CDR3 sequences listed, 13% are singletons. Study conclusions and caveats: A year had passed since transplant, and T-cell counts and diversity by then came mostly from newly produced T cells. Reportedly, only several hundred clones from non-depleted graft cells drove alpha-beta T-cell counts at about two months. At day 60, the high TCRbeta diversity found in some patients originated from recipient T cells and thymic progenitors that had survived.

The rearrangement joins TRBV28 to TRBJ2-1; D ambiguous. Material: PBMCs, mostly from graft donor cells, obtained 360 days after TCRalphabeta/CD19-depleted stem cell transplant. The sequence was collected from a male patient between 5 and 17 years old who had a stem cell transplant for acute myeloid leukemia, so the T cells may come from the graft donor. CDR3 DNA: TGTGCCAGCAGGCCCTCGGGCTATAATGAGCAGTTCTTC. It codes for CASRPSGYNEQFF.